What follows are 20 T cell receptor beta chains derived from one specimen sequenced in a study of T cell repertoires in cytomegalovirus infection. TCRdb reprocessed the reads via MiXCR and lists one record per CDR3 protein. The sample lists 350,000 to 550,000 distinct CDR3 sequences; about a third were seen once. The source material was PBMCs. These receptors all stem from a human donor in good health (CMV status not recorded). Some clones in this sample may be carry-over from other donors' samples.

Regarding this clonotype: This could be a read error, since a much larger clone is one nucleotide away. This rearrangement joins TRBV12-3 or TRBV12-4 to TRBJ1-2; 9 bases are shared with TRBD1. This CDR3 comprises 15 residues. J gave up 9 bases and V 5 bases, and 13 bases lay outside the gene matches. In DNA, the CDR3 is TGTGCCAGCAGTCCTTCGGGACAGGGCCTATATTGCTACACCTTC. It codes for CASSPSGQGLYCYTF.

The CDR3 protein is CASSSPARGRNEQFF. The CDR3 DNA follows: TGTGCCAGCAGTTCCCCTGCCAGGGGGCGTAATGAGCAGTTCTTC. The chain carries TRBV27 and TRBJ2-1; the match to TRBD1 covers 8 bases. Per germline, CDR1 MNHEY and CDR2 SMNVEV (reference sequence). This CDR3 has 15 amino acids. With 4 bases clipped from V and 7 bases from J, the junction kept 9 bases outside the gene matches.

This clonotype was seen more than once but under ten times. The V and J genes are TRBV20-1 and TRBJ2-3; D is possibly TRBD1 or TRBD2 (5 bases each). V gave up 5 bases and J gave up 4 bases, with 13 bases separating them. The CDR3 consists of 13 residues. Per the germline V gene, CDR1 is DFQATT and CDR2 is SNEGSKA (reference sequence). As DNA, the CDR3 is TGCAGTGCTCACCTGGGACCCGCAGATACGCAGTATTTT. As protein: CSAHLGPADTQYF.

This clonotype was found a few times. The chain joins TRBV11-2 to TRBJ2-7; D is unclear. The germline V gene has CDR1 SGHAT and CDR2 FQNNGV. The V and J ends lost 1 base and 11 bases respectively, with 12 bases between them. The CDR3 totals 12 residues. CDR3 sequence (DNA): TGTGCCAGCAGCTTAGTTCCCGGATCAGAGTACTTC. Its translation: CASSLVPGSEYF.

This sequence joins TRBV29-1 and TRBJ1-4; 8 positions match TRBD1. CDR1 is SQVTM and CDR2 is ANQGSEA in the germline V gene. V lost 4 bases, J lost 0 bases, and 10 bases stayed unmatched. The CDR3 length is 17 residues. CDR3 DNA sequence: TGCAGCGTTGTCGACAGGGGAGAGGGGACAACTAATGAAAAACTGTTTTTT. This gives the protein CSVVDRGEGTTNEKLFF.

This clonotype was seen repeatedly, ten times or more. The DNA of the CDR3 is TGTGCCAGCAGCTTACAGGGTACTGACACTGAAGCTTTCTTT. It yields the protein CASSLQGTDTEAFF. The chain joins TRBV7-3 to TRBJ1-1; tentatively, D is TRBD1 (5 bases). The CDR3 length is 14 residues. V was clipped by 2 bases and J by 3 bases, with 10 bases between them. Germline values: CDR1 SGHTA, CDR2 FQGTGA.

The chain has TRBV28 and TRBJ2-2; D is perhaps TRBD2 (5 bases). Trimming pared 11 bases from V and 7 bases from J, leaving 14 bases between. Germline assignment: CDR1 MDHEN and CDR2 SYDVKM. The CDR3 sequence is 12 residues long. In DNA form, the CDR3 reads TGTGCCGCCTCCAAGGAGGACGGGGAGCTGTTTTTT. It specifies CAASKEDGELFF.

The chain employs TRBV7-9 and TRBJ2-1; the match to TRBD1 covers 8 bases. Trimming at V came to 4 bases and at J to 15 bases, leaving 11 bases not matched to a gene. This CDR3 region has 13 residues. CDR1 is SEHNR and CDR2 is FQNEAQ in the germline V gene (reference sequence). The chain's CDR3 is CASSSDGQGGPFF. The DNA of the CDR3 is TGTGCCAGCAGCTCCGACGGACAGGGAGGTCCGTTCTTC.

This clonotype was seen a handful of times. The genes are TRBV19 and TRBJ1-2; TRBD1 agrees at 10 bases. In germline, CDR1 is LNHDA, CDR2 SQIVND (reference sequence). J was trimmed by 6 bases and V by 7 bases; bases with no gene match: 8. The CDR3 runs 14 residues. The CDR3 coding sequence is TGTGCCAGTATCATGACAGGGGGCGCGAATGGCTACACCTTC. Translation: CASIMTGGANGYTF.

V gene TRBV6-2 or TRBV6-3 combines with J gene TRBJ2-2, with D perhaps matching TRBD1 (6 bases). The length of the CDR3 is 16 residues. Germline assignment: CDR1 MNHEY and CDR2 SVGEGT. V was clipped by 6 bases and J by 0 bases, with 14 bases between them. The CDR3 reads CASSKLTGSNTGELFF. The CDR3 nucleotides read TGTGCCAGCAGCAAACTGACAGGATCGAACACCGGGGAGCTGTTTTTT.

This chain links TRBV5-1 with TRBJ2-1; 8 nucleotides match TRBD1. CDR3 length: 15 residues. The V gene's germline CDR1 is SGHRS and CDR2 YFSETQ. Unmatched junction bases numbered 9, after V lost 2 bases and J lost 8 bases. The CDR3 region has the DNA TGCGCCAGCAGCTTCAGGGGGCGCGGTTTGGATGAGCAGTTCTTC. Protein sequence: CASSFRGRGLDEQFF.

The sample holds many counts of this clonotype. The chain employs TRBV7-8 and TRBJ1-1; D remains unclear. This CDR3 has 15 residues. The ends were cut back, 5 bases at V and 11 bases at J, with 24 bases in the middle. The V gene's germline CDR1 is SGHVS and CDR2 FQNEAQ. CDR3 in amino acids: CASSLTLHLAGGAFF. DNA of the CDR3: TGTGCCAGCAGCCTAACGCTACACTTGGCCGGCGGGGCTTTCTTT. The variable domain in full, with the rest retrieved from reference TRBV7-8 and TRBJ1-1, is GAGVSQSPRYKVAKRGQDVALRCDPISGHVSLFWYQQALGQGPEFLTYFQNEAQLDKSGLPSDRFFAERPEGSVSTLKIQRTQQEDSAVYLCASSLTLHLAGGAFFGQGTRLTVV.

This clonotype was seen many times. J is TRBJ1-3 and V is TRBV7-2; D is unclear. The CDR3 runs to 13 residues. Germline V CDR1 and CDR2: SGHTA, FQGNSA. V was trimmed by 6 bases and J by 4 bases, leaving 10 bases between them. CDR3 protein: CASSPHGGNTIYF. CDR3 nucleotides: TGTGCCAGCAGTCCTCATGGGGGAAACACCATATATTTT. The complete variable domain, with remaining parts taken from reference TRBV7-2 and TRBJ1-3, reads GAGVSQSPSNKVTEKGKDVELRCDPISGHTALYWYRQSLGQGLEFLIYFQGNSAPDKSGLPSDRFSAERTGGSVSTLTIQRTQQEDSAVYLCASSPHGGNTIYFGEGSWLTVV.

The rearrangement joins TRBV2 to TRBJ2-4, with 7 positions matching TRBD1. J lost 0 bases, V lost 4 bases, and 15 bases had no gene match. The CDR3 runs 19 residues. From germline, CDR1 is SNHLY and CDR2 FYNNEI. CDR3 coding DNA: TGTGCCAGCAGTGGAGACCGACAGGGAATGAGGTCAGCCAAAAACATTCAGTACTTC. Encoded protein: CASSGDRQGMRSAKNIQYF.

There are a few counts of this clonotype. The chain combines TRBV18 with TRBJ2-1; D ambiguous. CDR1 is KGHSH and CDR2 is LQKENI in the germline V gene. Between the trimmed V and J ends, which lost 0 bases and 6 bases, there was a span of 9 bases. The CDR3 runs to 14 residues. The CDR3 coding sequence is TGTGCCAGCTCACCACCGTGGCCAGTCAATGAGCAGTTCTTC. Encoded protein: CASSPPWPVNEQFF.

This chain connects TRBV24-1 to TRBJ1-4; no clear D. This CDR3 is 11 amino acids long. The V gene lost 9 bases and the J gene lost 10 bases, with 11 bases spanning the gap. Germline V lookup: CDR1 KGHDR, CDR2 SFDVKD. CDR3: CATEEGGKLFF. The CDR3, as DNA: TGTGCCACCGAGGAAGGCGGAAAACTGTTTTTT.

This clonotype was counted ten times or more. The rearrangement links TRBV6-5 to TRBJ1-6; tentative D call: TRBD1 (6 bases). Germline loops: CDR1 MNHEY, CDR2 SVGAGI. The CDR3 covers 19 residues. The germline V and J ends were trimmed by 2 bases and 1 base, with 18 bases remaining between them. CDR3 bases: TGTGCCAGCAGTTACGCGGGACACGGGACTGGGTCCTATAATTCACCCCTCCACTTT. Translating it yields CASSYAGHGTGSYNSPLHF.

This clonotype came up a few times. This chain uses TRBV29-1 with TRBJ1-2, with D possibly TRBD1 on 6 matching bases. This CDR3 is built from 14 residues. Germline V lookup: CDR1 SQVTM, CDR2 ANQGSEA. Trimming shortened V by 5 bases and J by 3 bases, and 16 bases separated the two germline ends. The CDR3 DNA reads TGCAGCGTTTCAGGGGTCCCCCCTTACTATGGCTACACCTTC. Translated: CSVSGVPPYYGYTF.

V and J are TRBV6-8 and TRBJ2-7; TRBD2 matches at 12 bases. Unmatched junction bases numbered 5, after V lost 6 bases and J lost 2 bases. Germline CDR1 and CDR2: MNHGY and SAAAGT. This CDR3 has 15 residues. The CDR3 protein is CASRKTSGGAYEQYF. The DNA for the CDR3 is TGTGCCAGCAGAAAGACTAGCGGGGGAGCCTACGAGCAGTACTTC.

On this clonotype itself: This may arise from a read error, as a much more abundant clone is one base away. The genes are TRBV12-3 or TRBV12-4 and TRBJ2-7, with D unresolved. V was trimmed by 5 bases and J by 2 bases, leaving 4 bases between them. The length of the CDR3 is 11 residues. The CDR3, as DNA: TGTGCCAGCAGTGCTACCTACGAGCAGTACTTC. This encodes CASSATYEQYF.